This T cell receptor beta chain originates from a study of shared clonotypes between healthy human individuals. There are 14 residues in the CDR3. Trimming shortened V by 2 bases and J by 3 bases, and 10 bases separated the two germline ends. The germline CDR1 and CDR2 sequences are SGHVS and FQNEAQ. Whole-study results and caveats: Tissue TCR repertoires likely differ from these blood-only repertoires. Sequencing of the sorted subsets was shown by rarefaction to be incomplete despite large depth.

Here immunoSEQ multiplex PCR was the method, and the copy in TCRdb shows in-frame clones only, minus some. Here the sample spans about 2.4 million clones, over 85% being singletons. As to this clone: As yet, its antigen is unknown.

This chain connects TRBV7-8 to TRBJ2-5; possibly TRBD2 for D (5 bases). The sample consisted of naive CD4+ T cells from PBMCs. Subset described: CD45RA+ positively selected. The TCR originated in a man younger than 30 in good health. Some clones in this sample may be carry-over from other donors' samples. CDR3 in amino acids: CASSLFRGKETQYF. The CDR3 bases are TGTGCCAGCAGCTTATTTAGAGGGAAAGAGACCCAGTACTTC.